The following is a T cell receptor (beta chain) sequence with its context. Researchers ran the PCR with 60 Vbeta and 13 Jbeta primers. The assay was immunoSEQ multiplex PCR, and TCRdb's table has in-frame clones only and misses some. The top ten hold around 7.3% of the sample, which has over 75,000 clones, over 75% seen once. V was trimmed by 0 bases and J by 5 bases, leaving 16 bases between them. The germline CDR1 and CDR2 sequences are LGHNA and YSLEER. This CDR3 region has 16 residues. The data belong to a study of cytomegalovirus exposure and HLA in healthy donors. For the study at large: The study placed around 80% of its approximately 400 genotyped donors in the Caucasian-associated ancestry cluster.

The sequence came from a man between 50 and 59 years old in good health and CMV-seropositive. The sample comprised PBMCs. This chain connects TRBV4-3 to TRBJ2-5; maybe TRBD2 (5 bases). The CDR3 loop is CASSQDVRLAGETQYF. The CDR3 nucleotides are TGCGCCAGCAGCCAAGATGTCAGGCTAGCTGGGGAGACCCAGTACTTC.